Given below is one T cell receptor beta chain in context. Its antigen is not identified. Unique molecular identifiers were in the cDNA, with template-switch universal primer binding. TCRdb itself ran the 5' RACE reads through MiXCR, one entry per CDR3 protein. Among under 250,000 distinct CDR3 sequences listed, 6% to 8.5% were seen once. CDR1 and CDR2 (germline): PRHDT, FYEKMQ (reference sequence). There are 14 residues in the CDR3. Trimming took off 2 bases at V and 2 bases at J, with 9 bases between the two ends. This entry comes from a study of identical twins. Notes on the study in general: Researchers reported weaker excess twin sharing in beta out-of-frame sequences. Cord blood beta clonotypes present at high abundance carried fewer insertions; no such pattern appeared in memory repertoires.

Every one of the donors was a healthy Caucasian. These data are also associated with another study on yellow fever vaccine responses in identical twins.

J is TRBJ2-5 and V is TRBV13; D not certain. The sequenced material came from CD8+ T cells sorted from blood. This TCR derives from a woman in her late teens or twenties in good health. DNA of the CDR3: TGTGCCAGCAGCTTATCGGCTAGACAAGAGACCCAGTACTTC. This sequence encodes CASSLSARQETQYF.